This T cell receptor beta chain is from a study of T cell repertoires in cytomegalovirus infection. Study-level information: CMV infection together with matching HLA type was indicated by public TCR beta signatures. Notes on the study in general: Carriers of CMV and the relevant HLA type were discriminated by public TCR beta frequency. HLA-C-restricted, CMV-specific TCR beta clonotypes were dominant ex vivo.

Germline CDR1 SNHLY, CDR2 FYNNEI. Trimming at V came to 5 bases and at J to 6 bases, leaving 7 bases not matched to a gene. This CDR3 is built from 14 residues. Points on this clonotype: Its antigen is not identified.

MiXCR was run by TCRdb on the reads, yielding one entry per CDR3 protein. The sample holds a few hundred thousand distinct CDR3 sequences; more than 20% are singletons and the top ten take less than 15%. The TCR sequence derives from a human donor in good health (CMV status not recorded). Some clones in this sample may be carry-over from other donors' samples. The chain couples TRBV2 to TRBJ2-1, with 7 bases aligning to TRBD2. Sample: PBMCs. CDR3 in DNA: TGTGCCAGCAGTTACCGGGACTACCTCAATGAGCAGTTCTTC. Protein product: CASSYRDYLNEQFF.